One sample yielded the 26 T cell receptor beta chains listed below, sequenced in a study of vaccination and CD4 T cells after COVID-19. With the Oncomine TCR Beta short-read assay, DNA from cultured CD4+ T cells was sequenced. TCRdb re-called the PCR reads with MiXCR, one entry per CDR3 protein. This sample has approximately 10,000 distinct CDR3 sequences, with roughly 61% found just once. Treatment of the sample: approximately 10-day PBMC culture with coronavirus spike peptide pools or control peptides (ViraFEST assay). These receptors' antigens are unknown. Material: CD4+ T cells from blood, cultured in vitro. The receptor source for this set is a human donor who had recovered from COVID-19.

This chain connects TRBV6-1 to TRBJ1-1; 7 positions agree with TRBD1. The CDR3 has 14 amino acids. The J segment lost 1 base and the V segment lost 7 bases, leaving 6 bases of the junction unmatched. CDR1 MNHNS and CDR2 SASEGT come from the germline V gene. The CDR3 protein is CASIIGQENTEAFF. CDR3 coding DNA: TGTGCCAGCATCATAGGACAGGAGAACACTGAAGCTTTCTTT.

This clonotype was seen a single time. V and J are TRBV11-2 and TRBJ1-5, with no clear D. Germline V lookup: CDR1 SGHAT, CDR2 FQNNGV. The V gene lost 3 bases and the J gene lost 2 bases, with 5 bases spanning the gap. The CDR3 is made up of 13 amino acids. DNA for the CDR3: TGTGCCAGCAGCTTGTGGGGCAATCAGCCCCAGCATTTT. Its protein product is CASSLWGNQPQHF.

The chain recombines TRBV20-1 with TRBJ2-3; 7 bases are shared with TRBD1. The CDR3 is 15 residues long. The junction had 6 bases not matched to a gene; V was cut back by 0 bases and J by 3 bases. Germline CDR1 DFQATT, CDR2 SNEGSKA (reference sequence). The CDR3 sequence: CSARELTRGTDTQYF. The CDR3 coding sequence is TGCAGTGCTAGAGAACTGACCAGGGGGACAGATACGCAGTATTTT.

V is TRBV27 and J is TRBJ1-4; weak D call: TRBD1 (5 bases). V was trimmed by 3 bases and J by 7 bases, leaving 9 bases between them. CDR1 and CDR2 from the germline V gene are MNHEY and SMNVEV (reference sequence). This CDR3 spans 13 amino acids. CDR3 sequence reads: CASSFQGGEKLFF. The CDR3 DNA reads as TGTGCCAGCAGTTTCCAGGGAGGTGAAAAACTGTTTTTT.

The chain employs TRBV7-2 and TRBJ2-3, with 10 bases fitting TRBD2. Germline lookup yields CDR1 SGHTA and CDR2 FQGNSA. This CDR3 has 16 residues. V shed 5 bases, J shed 0 bases, and the junction held 5 bases outside the gene matches. CDR3 region: CASSRSSGRSTDTQYF. For the CDR3, the DNA is TGTGCCAGCAGCCGTTCTAGCGGGAGAAGCACAGATACGCAGTATTTT.

V usage is TRBV7-2 and J usage is TRBJ2-5; 12 bases line up with TRBD2. CDR1 and CDR2 from the germline V gene are SGHTA and FQGNSA. The CDR3 runs 16 residues. V dropped 2 bases and J dropped 5; count of bases not matched to a gene: 6. The CDR3 DNA reads TGTGCCAGCAGCTTACTAGCGGGAGGGCCGGCTGAGACCCAGTACTTC. It codes for CASSLLAGGPAETQYF.

The gene calls are TRBV30 and TRBJ2-7; TRBD2 agrees at 7 bases. After removal of 3 bases from V and 3 bases from J, the junction contained 2 bases not matched to a gene. The length of the CDR3 is 12 residues. The germline gives CDR1 GTSNPN, CDR2 SVGIG (reference sequence). Here the CDR3 reads CAWRAGVYEQYF. The CDR3 DNA reads TGTGCCTGGAGGGCGGGAGTCTACGAGCAGTACTTC.

The chain joins TRBV5-8 to TRBJ1-5; D possibly corresponds to TRBD1 (5 bases). Germline CDR1 reads SGHTS; CDR2 reads YDEGEE. This CDR3 region has 15 residues. V was clipped by 4 bases and J by 5 bases, with 16 bases between them. The CDR3: CASSRGGTVYQPQHF. For the CDR3, the DNA is TGTGCCAGCAGCCGGGGCGGTACGGTCTATCAGCCCCAGCATTTT.

The chain employs TRBV28 and TRBJ2-7; 8 positions agree with TRBD2. Unmatched junction bases numbered 14, after V lost 6 bases and J lost 4 bases. Germline lookup yields CDR1 MDHEN and CDR2 SYDVKM. The CDR3 has 16 amino acids. CDR3 DNA sequence: TGTGCCAGCAGAGTGAGGGTCGTAGCGGGAATGTACGAGCAGTACTTC. Its translation: CASRVRVVAGMYEQYF.

CDR3 protein: CASRVGQATNEKLFF. The CDR3 nucleotides read TGTGCCAGCCGTGTGGGACAGGCAACTAATGAAAAACTGTTTTTT. This chain links TRBV21-1 with TRBJ1-4; TRBD1 is the table's D call and was not checked against the DNA. TRBV21-1 is designated a pseudogene. The CDR3 covers 15 residues.

The chain is built from TRBV25-1 and TRBJ1-1; no reliable D call. Per the germline V gene, CDR1 is MGHDK and CDR2 is SYGVNS. This CDR3 has 12 residues. Trimming took 6 bases from V and 10 from J, leaving 15 bases between them. CDR3 bases: TGTGCCAGCAGAACGAGTGAATCCCCAGCTTTCTTT. As protein: CASRTSESPAFF.

The rearrangement links TRBV2 to TRBJ2-1; D might be TRBD2 (5 bases). Germline CDR1 is SNHLY and CDR2 is FYNNEI. Trimming removed 5 bases from V and 4 bases from J, with 21 bases in between. The CDR3 extends over 17 amino acids. Here the CDR3 reads CASSFSLPEGIYNEQFF. The CDR3 DNA sequence: TGTGCCAGCAGTTTCTCCTTACCTGAGGGTATATACAATGAGCAGTTCTTC.

A word on this clonotype: The junction does not match germline at one end; this may be a read error. The chain couples TRBV15 to TRBJ2-4; 7 bases align to TRBD1. This CDR3 has 11 amino acids. Per germline, CDR1 LNHNV and CDR2 YYDKDF (reference sequence). The CDR3 region is CATSIGGRVNF. CDR3 sequence (DNA): TGTGCCACCAGCATAGGGGGCAGGGTGAACTTC.

The rearrangement uses TRBV18 and TRBJ1-5; TRBD1 agrees at 9 bases. The CDR3 runs to 15 residues. CDR1 and CDR2 (germline): KGHSH, LQKENI. With V trimmed by 4 bases and J by 4 bases, 5 bases remained unmatched. In DNA form, the CDR3 reads TGTGCCAGCTCACGCGAGACAGGGGGAAATCAGCCCCAGCATTTT. Protein product: CASSRETGGNQPQHF.

The chain is built from TRBV6-2 or TRBV6-3 and TRBJ2-1; D remains ambiguous. CDR3 length: 13 residues. V shed 8 bases and J shed 5 bases, with 13 bases lying between them. Germline V gives CDR1 MNHEY, CDR2 SVGEGT. The CDR3 coding sequence is TGTGCCAGCTCCCTTGGGCGGCACAATGAGCAGTTCTTC. The encoded protein is CASSLGRHNEQFF.

The rearrangement links TRBV29-1 to TRBJ1-1; possible D gene TRBD1, 6 bases. CDR1 and CDR2 (germline): SQVTM, ANQGSEA. Trimming shortened V by 7 bases and J by 5 bases, and 14 bases separated the two germline ends. The CDR3 consists of 12 residues. The chain's CDR3 is CSAQGRRTEAFF. CDR3 bases: TGCAGCGCTCAGGGGCGCCGGACTGAAGCTTTCTTT.

This clonotype was detected only a few times. The rearrangement links TRBV5-5 to TRBJ1-2, with 8 bases lining up with TRBD1. Germline CDR1 SGHKS, CDR2 YYEKEE (reference sequence). The length of the CDR3 is 15 residues. The V and J ends lost 1 base and 2 bases, in that order; junction bases with no gene match: 4. CDR3 coding DNA: TGTGCCAGCAGCTTGTCCAACAGGGGGAACTATGGCTACACCTTC. It specifies CASSLSNRGNYGYTF.

This clonotype was seen only once. This chain uses TRBV11-2 with TRBJ2-5; 11 nucleotides align to TRBD2. CDR3 length equals 15 residues. Germline CDR1 reads SGHAT; CDR2 reads FQNNGV. V lost 5 bases and J lost 5; bases outside the gene matches: 7. CDR3 DNA sequence: TGTGCCAGCAGCGTCCTAGCGGGGGGTCGGGAGACCCAGTACTTC. The encoded protein is CASSVLAGGRETQYF. Drawing the rest from reference TRBV11-2 and TRBJ2-5, the complete variable domain is EAGVAQSPRYKIIEKRQSVAFWCNPISGHATLYWYQQILGQGPKLLIQFQNNGVVDDSQLPKDRFSAERLKGVDSTLKIQPAKLEDSAVYLCASSVLAGGRETQYFGPGTRLLVL.

This chain connects TRBV6-4 to TRBJ2-1, with D perhaps TRBD2 (5 bases). Trimming removed 3 bases at V and 8 bases at J, with 17 bases between. Germline values: CDR1 MRHNA, CDR2 SNTAGT. The CDR3 contains 15 residues. CDR3 DNA sequence: TGTGCCAGCAGTGAAGGACTCACGGAGTCCCATGAGCAGTTCTTC. Its protein is CASSEGLTESHEQFF.

The chain combines TRBV20-1 with TRBJ1-3; TRBD1 matches at 7 bases. Looked up from germline, CDR1 is DFQATT and CDR2 is SNEGSKA (reference sequence). The CDR3 runs 15 residues. After removal of 5 bases from V and 0 bases from J, the junction contained 7 bases not matched to a gene. Here the CDR3 reads CSAEDRQRSGNTIYF. For the CDR3, the DNA is TGCAGTGCTGAGGACAGGCAACGCTCTGGAAACACCATATATTTT.

CDR3 sequence reads: CASTRGNQPQHF. The CDR3 coding sequence is TGTGCCAGCACGAGGGGGAATCAGCCCCAGCATTTT. The chain employs TRBV6-1 and TRBJ1-5, with D possibly being TRBD1 (6 bases). There are 12 residues in the CDR3. V was trimmed by 7 bases and J by 4 bases, leaving 8 bases between them. CDR1 is MNHNS, CDR2 SASEGT, per germline.

This clonotype was seen a handful of times. The chain links TRBV25-1 to TRBJ1-2; 7 nucleotides match TRBD1. Unmatched junction bases numbered 0, after V lost 4 bases and J lost 1 base. Germline CDR1 and CDR2: MGHDK and SYGVNS. The CDR3 has 13 amino acids. Here the CDR3 reads CASSAGGNYGYTF. CDR3 nucleotide sequence: TGTGCCAGCAGTGCAGGGGGTAACTATGGCTACACCTTC.

This chain's CDR3 is CASSYSSPFTGSSYNSPLHF. The CDR3 region has the DNA TGTGCCAGCAGTTACTCATCCCCCTTTACAGGGAGCTCCTATAATTCACCCCTCCACTTT. The chain carries TRBV6-5 and TRBJ1-6, with D possibly being TRBD1 (6 bases). Germline V CDR1 and CDR2: MNHEY, SVGAGI. V dropped 0 bases and J dropped 0 bases, with 18 bases sitting between them. CDR3 length: 20 amino acids.

For the CDR3, the DNA is TGTGCCAGCAGCTTTTCGGCTAGTCGTGATGAGCAGTTCTTC. It is translated as CASSFSASRDEQFF. This rearrangement joins TRBV7-3 to TRBJ2-1; no definite D call. Between the trimmed V and J ends, which lost 3 bases and 8 bases, there was a span of 14 bases. Germline V CDR1 and CDR2: SGHTA, FQGTGA. This CDR3 is 14 amino acids long.

Only one count was recorded for this clonotype. The V gene is TRBV7-8, the J gene TRBJ2-2; D is uncertain. V was shortened by 3 bases and J by 4 bases, with 15 bases between the two germline ends. Germline V gene sequence: CDR1 SGHVS, CDR2 FQNEAQ. This CDR3 contains 16 residues. The CDR3 is CASSFGRGSITGELFF. The CDR3 DNA reads as TGTGCCAGCAGCTTCGGGCGAGGAAGCATCACCGGGGAGCTGTTTTTT.

This clonotype was found a few times. The chain recombines TRBV7-2 with TRBJ1-4; 8 nucleotides agree with TRBD1. Germline V gene sequence: CDR1 SGHTA, CDR2 FQGNSA. V gave up 3 bases and J gave up 7 bases; unmatched junction bases: 10. CDR3 length: 16 amino acids. The CDR3 region is CASSFLGQGGGEKLFF. In DNA form, the CDR3 reads TGTGCCAGCAGCTTTCTCGGACAGGGTGGTGGTGAAAAACTGTTTTTT.